This paragraph covers one T cell receptor beta chain sequence. Clones were sequenced by immunoSEQ multiplex PCR, and TCRdb holds only the in-frame ones, with some missing. The data contain more than 45,000 clones, 88% of them singletons. This entry belongs to a study of T cell changes during pregnancy in multiple sclerosis. V lost 0 bases to trimming and J lost 5 bases, with 10 bases between them. The CDR3 sequence is 15 residues long. The germline V gene has CDR1 LGHNA and CDR2 YSLEER. Sequences were derived from CD4+ T cells from peripheral blood mononuclear cells, sampled in the second trimester of pregnancy. The chain combines TRBV4-3 with TRBJ2-2, with D hard to call. The source of this sequence is a female donor with multiple sclerosis, enrolled in a pregnancy study. The CDR3 nucleotides read TGCGCCAGCAGCCAAGAACCAGTTCCAACCGGGGAGCTGTTTTTT. Translating gives CASSQEPVPTGELFF.